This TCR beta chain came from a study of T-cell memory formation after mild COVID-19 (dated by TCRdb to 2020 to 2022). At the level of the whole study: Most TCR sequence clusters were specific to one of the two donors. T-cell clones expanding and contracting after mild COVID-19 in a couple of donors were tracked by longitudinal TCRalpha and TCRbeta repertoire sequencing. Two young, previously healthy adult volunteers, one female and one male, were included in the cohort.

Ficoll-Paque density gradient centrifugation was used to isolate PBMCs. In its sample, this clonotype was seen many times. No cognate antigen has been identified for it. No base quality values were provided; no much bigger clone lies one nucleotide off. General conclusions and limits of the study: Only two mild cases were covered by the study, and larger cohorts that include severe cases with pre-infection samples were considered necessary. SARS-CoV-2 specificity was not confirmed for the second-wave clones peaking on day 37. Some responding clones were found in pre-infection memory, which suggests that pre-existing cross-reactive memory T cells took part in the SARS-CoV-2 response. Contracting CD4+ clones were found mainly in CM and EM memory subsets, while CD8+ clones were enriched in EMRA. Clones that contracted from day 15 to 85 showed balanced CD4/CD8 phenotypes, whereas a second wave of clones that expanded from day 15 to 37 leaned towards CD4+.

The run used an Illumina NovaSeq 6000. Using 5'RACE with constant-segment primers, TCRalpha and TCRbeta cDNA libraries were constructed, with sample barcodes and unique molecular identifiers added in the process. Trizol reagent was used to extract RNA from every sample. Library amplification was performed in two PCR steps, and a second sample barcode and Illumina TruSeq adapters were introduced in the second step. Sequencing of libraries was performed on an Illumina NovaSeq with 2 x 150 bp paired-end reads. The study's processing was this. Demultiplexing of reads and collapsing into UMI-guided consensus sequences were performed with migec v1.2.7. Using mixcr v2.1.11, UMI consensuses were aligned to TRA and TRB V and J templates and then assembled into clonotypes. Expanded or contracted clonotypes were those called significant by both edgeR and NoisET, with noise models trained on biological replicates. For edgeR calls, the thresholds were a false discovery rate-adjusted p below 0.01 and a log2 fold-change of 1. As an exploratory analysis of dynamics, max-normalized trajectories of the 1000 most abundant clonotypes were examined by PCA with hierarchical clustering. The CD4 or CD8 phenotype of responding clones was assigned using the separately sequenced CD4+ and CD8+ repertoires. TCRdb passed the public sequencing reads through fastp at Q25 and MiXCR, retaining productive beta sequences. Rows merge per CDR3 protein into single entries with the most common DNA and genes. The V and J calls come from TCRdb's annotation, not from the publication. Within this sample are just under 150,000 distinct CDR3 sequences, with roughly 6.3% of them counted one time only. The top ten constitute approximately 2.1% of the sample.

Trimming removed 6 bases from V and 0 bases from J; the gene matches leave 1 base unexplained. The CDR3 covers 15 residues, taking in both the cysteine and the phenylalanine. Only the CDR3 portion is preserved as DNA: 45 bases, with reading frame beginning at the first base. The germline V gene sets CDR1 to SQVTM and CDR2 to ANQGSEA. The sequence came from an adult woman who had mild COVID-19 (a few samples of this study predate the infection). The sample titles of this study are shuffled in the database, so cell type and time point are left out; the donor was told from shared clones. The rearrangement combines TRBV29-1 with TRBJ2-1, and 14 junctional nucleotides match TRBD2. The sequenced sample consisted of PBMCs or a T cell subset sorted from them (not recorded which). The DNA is TGCAGCGTGGGGACTAGCGGGAGCTCCTACAATGAGCAGTTCTTC. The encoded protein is CSVGTSGSSYNEQFF.